What follows are 17 T cell receptor beta chains derived from one specimen sequenced in a study of cytomegalovirus exposure and HLA in healthy donors. Repertoires were generated with immunoSEQ multiplex PCR, while TCRdb's copy carries only in-frame clones and drops some. The data contain some 180,000 clones, about 81% of them seen just once; the ten biggest clones take up 1% to 1.5%. The specimen was PBMCs. The receptors come from a woman in her 30s in good health and CMV-seronegative.

This clone came up a few times. The chain has TRBV4-1 and TRBJ1-1; TRBD1 matches 9 bases. Losses at the gene ends were 2 bases for V and 1 base for J; bases not matched to a gene: 5. CDR1 and CDR2 (germline): MGHRA, YSYEKL. The CDR3 loop spans 16 amino acids. DNA for the CDR3: TGCGCCAGCAGCCAATACGACAGGGGGAAGAACACTGAAGCTTTCTTT. Its protein is CASSQYDRGKNTEAFF.

The chain links TRBV7-9 to TRBJ2-1; maybe TRBD2 (6 bases). CDR3 length: 16 amino acids. Per the germline V gene, CDR1 is SEHNR and CDR2 is FQNEAQ (reference sequence). Trimming removed 5 bases at V and 3 bases at J, with 17 bases between. CDR3 protein: CASSPQYSRDYNEQFF. The CDR3 coding sequence is TGTGCCAGCAGCCCCCAGTATTCGCGGGACTACAATGAGCAGTTCTTC. The full variable domain, completed using reference TRBV7-9 and TRBJ2-1, is DTGVSQNPRHKITKRGQNVTFRCDPISEHNRLYWYRQTLGQGPEFLTYFQNEAQLEKSRLLSDRFSAERPKGSFSTLEIQRTEQGDSAMYLCASSPQYSRDYNEQFFGPGTRLTVL.

The genes are TRBV6-1 and TRBJ2-7, with D perhaps matching TRBD1 (6 bases). This CDR3 comprises 11 residues. Looked up from germline, CDR1 is MNHNS and CDR2 is SASEGT. V was trimmed by 9 bases and J by 3 bases, leaving 9 bases between them. The CDR3 coding sequence is TGTGCCAGTACGACAGGCTACGAGCAGTACTTC. This codes for CASTTGYEQYF.

This clone was seen a few times. J is TRBJ1-1 and V is TRBV14, with TRBD1 identical over 7 bases. The CDR3 contains 12 residues. Trimming removed 4 bases from V and 10 bases from J; junction bases left unmatched: 6. Germline-derived CDR1 and CDR2 are SGHDN and FVKESK. The CDR3 here is CASSPDRVRAFF. The DNA for the CDR3 is TGTGCCAGCAGCCCCGACAGGGTAAGAGCTTTCTTT.

The V and J genes are TRBV11-2 and TRBJ2-2; a weak D match, TRBD2 (5 bases). Germline CDR1 SGHAT, CDR2 FQNNGV. CDR3 size: 18 residues. The germline V and J ends were trimmed by 1 base and 0 bases, with 15 bases remaining between them. The CDR3 spells CASSLVAIFFANTGELFF. CDR3 nucleotides: TGTGCCAGCAGCTTAGTAGCGATCTTCTTCGCGAACACCGGGGAGCTGTTTTTT.

The chain couples TRBV19 to TRBJ1-5; 7 positions agree with TRBD1. The CDR3 is 16 residues long. J lost 0 bases, V lost 9 bases, and 11 bases had no gene match. Germline V CDR1 and CDR2: LNHDA, SQIVND (reference sequence). Written as DNA, the CDR3 is TGTGCCAGCAAAACAGGGGTGAGGAATAGCAATCAGCCCCAGCATTTT. Residues: CASKTGVRNSNQPQHF.

This chain links TRBV2 with TRBJ1-2, with D hard to call. This CDR3 is built from 15 residues. V gave up 8 bases and J gave up 2 bases, with 18 bases separating them. Germline lookup yields CDR1 SNHLY and CDR2 FYNNEI. CDR3 amino acids: CASPLREERNYGYTF. The CDR3 region has the DNA TGTGCCAGCCCCCTGAGGGAGGAGCGCAACTATGGCTACACCTTC. The full variable domain, with the rest looked up from reference TRBV2 and TRBJ1-2, is EPEVTQTPSHQVTQMGQEVILRCVPISNHLYFYWYRQILGQKVEFLVSFYNNEISEKSEIFDDQFSVERPDGSNFTLKIRSTKLEDSAMYFCASPLREERNYGYTFGSGTRLTVV.

This clone was seen only a few times. The gene calls are TRBV29-1 and TRBJ2-5; a weak D match, TRBD2 (6 bases). This CDR3 spans 13 amino acids. CDR1 SQVTM and CDR2 ANQGSEA come from the germline V gene. The V and J ends lost 7 bases and 3 bases respectively, with 15 bases between them. CDR3 loop: CSGGRTNEETQYF. DNA for the CDR3: TGCAGCGGGGGACGGACTAACGAAGAGACCCAGTACTTC.

The genes are TRBV9 and TRBJ1-2; 11 bases agree with TRBD1. Losses at the gene ends were 4 bases for V and 4 bases for J; bases not matched to a gene: 9. The CDR3 is 16 residues long. CDR1 is SGDLS, CDR2 YYNGEE, per germline. CDR3 sequence reads: CASSTQGTGGGYGYTF. The CDR3 region has the DNA TGTGCCAGCAGCACCCAAGGGACAGGGGGTGGCTATGGCTACACCTTC.

The genes are TRBV18 and TRBJ2-3; 10 bases line up with TRBD2. From germline, CDR1 is KGHSH and CDR2 LQKENI. The CDR3 length is 17 residues. The J segment lost 1 base and the V segment lost 0 bases, leaving 4 bases of the junction unmatched. CDR3 nucleotide sequence: TGTGCCAGCTCACCACCGAGTCTAGCGGGGGGCACAGATACGCAGTATTTT. This gives the protein CASSPPSLAGGTDTQYF.

This sequence joins TRBV6-6 and TRBJ2-7, with 11 bases identical to TRBD1. The J segment lost 5 bases and the V segment lost 7 bases, leaving 7 bases of the junction unmatched. CDR3 length: 14 residues. CDR1 MNHNY and CDR2 SVGAGI come from the germline V gene (reference sequence). The CDR3 nucleotides are TGTGCCAGCAAACCGGGACAGGGGGGCCACGAGCAGTACTTC. Translated: CASKPGQGGHEQYF.

J is TRBJ1-5 and V is TRBV5-8; 7 nucleotides align to TRBD1. Germline CDR1 is SGHTS and CDR2 is YDEGEE. The CDR3 length is 16 residues. V shed 0 bases, J shed 3 bases, and the junction held 6 bases outside the gene matches. CDR3 residues: CASSLDRQGLNQPQHF. Written as DNA, the CDR3 is TGTGCCAGCAGCTTGGATCGACAGGGCCTCAATCAGCCCCAGCATTTT.

This clone was detected only once. The chain is built from TRBV29-1 and TRBJ2-3, with D perhaps matching TRBD2 (6 bases). This CDR3 spans 13 amino acids. Germline loops: CDR1 SQVTM, CDR2 ANQGSEA. V lost 4 bases to trimming and J lost 2 bases, with 10 bases between them. CDR3 sequence (DNA): TGCAGCGTTGCGGGGGTTCACACAGATACGCAGTATTTT. The encoded protein is CSVAGVHTDTQYF.

J is TRBJ1-1 and V is TRBV5-1, with D unresolved. The CDR3 has 15 amino acids. V was trimmed by 2 bases and J by 1 base, leaving 12 bases between them. Germline V CDR1 and CDR2: SGHRS, YFSETQ. The CDR3 protein is CASSFSGSQNTEAFF. CDR3 nucleotides: TGCGCCAGCAGCTTCAGCGGGTCGCAGAACACTGAAGCTTTCTTT. Combining the CDR3 with reference TRBV5-1 and TRBJ1-1 gives the whole variable domain KAGVTQTPRYLIKTRGQQVTLSCSPISGHRSVSWYQQTPGQGLQFLFEYFSETQRNKGNFPGRFSGRQFSNSRSEMNVSTLELGDSALYLCASSFSGSQNTEAFFGQGTRLTVV.

J is TRBJ1-2 and V is TRBV18, with D possibly TRBD1 on 5 matching bases. V lost 2 bases to trimming and J lost 8 bases, with 9 bases between them. Germline CDR1 is KGHSH and CDR2 is LQKENI. This CDR3 has 12 residues. CDR3 DNA sequence: TGTGCCAGCTCACCAGGGGCTCGAGGCTACACCTTC. Protein: CASSPGARGYTF.

This clone was observed once. V is TRBV18 and J is TRBJ1-5; TRBD1 aligns across 7 bases. The V gene's germline CDR1 is KGHSH and CDR2 LQKENI. V was clipped by 4 bases and J by 2 bases; unmatched bases: 11. This CDR3 spans 17 amino acids. The CDR3, as DNA: TGTGCCAGCTCACGGAATATTCACAGGGGAGGCAATCAGCCCCAGCATTTT. Amino acids: CASSRNIHRGGNQPQHF.

The V and J genes are TRBV12-2 and TRBJ2-6; the table's D call TRBD2 went unverified against the DNA. TRBV12-2 is a documented pseudogene. The CDR3 length is 18 residues. The CDR3 coding sequence is TGTGCAAGTCGCTTAGTCACGGGGGTGACCTCTGGGGCCAACGTCCTGACTTTC. Protein: CASRLVTGVTSGANVLTF.